One and the same sample provided the 10 T cell receptor beta chains below, sequenced in a study of cytomegalovirus exposure and HLA in healthy donors. The PCR employed 60 Vbeta primers together with 13 Jbeta primers. TCRdb keeps only in-frame clones here, not all; method: immunoSEQ multiplex PCR. The data contain 120,000 or so clones, about 83% of them singletons. Sequencing was carried out using PBMCs. The receptors stem from a woman aged 40 to 50 in good health and CMV-seropositive.

J is TRBJ1-5 and V is TRBV5-8; no clear D gene. This CDR3 spans 16 amino acids. Trimming stripped 3 bases from V and 1 base from J, with 14 bases between. Germline CDR1 and CDR2: SGHTS and YDEGEE. CDR3 loop: CASSSKLSGSNQPQHF. Here the CDR3 DNA reads TGTGCCAGCAGCTCTAAGTTGAGCGGGAGCAATCAGCCCCAGCATTTT. The variable domain in full, completed from reference TRBV5-8 and TRBJ1-5, reads EAGVTQSPTHLIKTRGQQATLRCSPISGHTSVYWYQQALGLGLQFLLWYDEGEERNRGNFPPRFSGRQFPNYSSELNVNALELEDSALYLCASSSKLSGSNQPQHFGDGTRLSIL.

The V and J genes are TRBV30 and TRBJ1-2, with 7 bases that match TRBD1. The CDR3 spans 14 residues. The V gene end was trimmed by 1 base and the J gene end by 3 bases; junction bases not matched to a gene: 5. The germline V gene has CDR1 GTSNPN and CDR2 SVGIG (reference sequence). The CDR3: CAWSDRGGYYGYTF. CDR3 coding DNA: TGTGCCTGGAGTGACAGGGGAGGTTACTATGGCTACACCTTC.

The chain recombines TRBV5-1 with TRBJ2-3; 14 bases agree with TRBD2. Trimming removed 5 bases from V and 2 bases from J; junction bases left unmatched: 4. Germline assignment: CDR1 SGHRS and CDR2 YFSETQ. This CDR3 contains 16 residues. CDR3 residues: CASRLGLAGATDTQYF. In DNA form, the CDR3 reads TGCGCCAGCAGGCTGGGACTAGCGGGAGCCACAGATACGCAGTATTTT.

The J gene is TRBJ1-1, the V gene TRBV9; a weak D match, TRBD1 (6 bases). This CDR3 region has 15 residues. V dropped 3 bases and J dropped 0 bases, with 12 bases sitting between them. Germline V CDR1 and CDR2: SGDLS, YYNGEE. In nucleotides, the CDR3 is TGTGCCAGCAGCGAGGGGACACTACTGAACACTGAAGCTTTCTTT. It is translated as CASSEGTLLNTEAFF.

The chain is built from TRBV11-2 and TRBJ2-3, with TRBD2 matching 7 bases. CDR3 length: 15 residues. V dropped 0 bases and J dropped 8; count of bases not matched to a gene: 8. CDR1 is SGHAT and CDR2 is FQNNGV in the germline V gene. CDR3: CASSLDRSGEGTQYF. CDR3 bases: TGTGCCAGCAGCTTAGATCGTTCGGGGGAGGGTACGCAGTATTTT.

V is TRBV27 and J is TRBJ2-1; the match to TRBD2 covers 14 bases. Unmatched junction bases numbered 8, after V lost 5 bases and J lost 11 bases. The V gene's germline CDR1 is MNHEY and CDR2 SMNVEV (reference sequence). The CDR3 loop spans 15 amino acids. CDR3 in amino acids: CASSQGTSGSVQQFF. The CDR3 bases are TGTGCCAGCAGTCAGGGGACTAGCGGGAGTGTCCAGCAGTTCTTC.

This clone was seen a single time. This rearrangement joins TRBV7-2 to TRBJ2-7, with 9 bases lining up with TRBD1. CDR1 is SGHTA, CDR2 FQGNSA, per germline. With V trimmed by 2 bases and J by 3 bases, 2 bases remained unmatched. The CDR3 sequence is 14 residues long. The DNA for the CDR3 is TGTGCCAGCAGCTTACGGACAGGGGACTACGAGCAGTACTTC. Translation gives CASSLRTGDYEQYF. Based on the CDR3 plus reference TRBV7-2 and TRBJ2-7, the full variable domain is GAGVSQSPSNKVTEKGKDVELRCDPISGHTALYWYRQSLGQGLEFLIYFQGNSAPDKSGLPSDRFSAERTGGSVSTLTIQRTQQEDSAVYLCASSLRTGDYEQYFGPGTRLTVT.

V gene TRBV5-1 combines with J gene TRBJ2-3; TRBD1 is a possible D gene (6 bases). CDR1 is SGHRS, CDR2 YFSETQ, per germline. Deletions cut 4 bases from V and 3 bases from J, with 15 bases between. CDR3 length equals 15 residues. CDR3 sequence: CASSGNRVGTDTQYF. The CDR3 coding sequence is TGCGCCAGCAGCGGAAACAGGGTAGGAACAGATACGCAGTATTTT.

The gene calls are TRBV7-9 and TRBJ1-2, with D possibly TRBD1 on 5 matching bases. The CDR3 runs 14 residues. V lost 5 bases to trimming and J lost 0 bases, with 10 bases between them. Germline assignment: CDR1 SEHNR and CDR2 FQNEAQ (reference sequence). This CDR3 reads CASSPGQANYGYTF. CDR3 nucleotides: TGTGCCAGCAGCCCAGGACAAGCTAACTATGGCTACACCTTC.

The chain recombines TRBV27 with TRBJ1-2; weak D call: TRBD1 (5 bases). V lost 5 bases to trimming and J lost 1 base, with 14 bases between them. This CDR3 spans 15 amino acids. Germline CDR1 reads MNHEY; CDR2 reads SMNVEV (reference sequence). DNA of the CDR3: TGTGCCAGCAGTCCCAGACCCCAGGGTAACTATGGCTACACCTTC. As protein: CASSPRPQGNYGYTF.